This entry is about one T cell receptor (beta chain). The CDR3 loop spans 15 amino acids. Germline V lookup: CDR1 MNHEY, CDR2 SVGAGI. V dropped 7 bases and J dropped 8 bases, with 23 bases sitting between them. Authors' processing steps: It was from reference gene primer amplification that nucleated cell counts were estimated. TCRdb's table, derived via immunoSEQ multiplex PCR, lists solely in-frame clones and lacks some. V, J and clone size reflect that table, while D and trimming were determined from the DNA. The table has around 270,000 clones, approximately 90% seen once; the top ten hold about 4.6%. The data are from a study of blood T cell repertoires in COVID-19. Whole-study context: The United States, Italy and Spain provided the acute and convalescent COVID-19 samples. PBMCs, B-cell-depleted T cells, or T cells were the source of the cDNA or gDNA that made up the material.

Sequenced: peripheral blood. This sequence joins TRBV6-5 and TRBJ1-2, with TRBD1 as a possible D gene (5 bases). This receptor was identified in a man aged 35-49 years with acute or convalescent COVID-19. CDR3 nucleotides: TGTGCCAGCATAGGTTTAGGGGCTTTCAAGAGCGGCTACACCTTC. This encodes CASIGLGAFKSGYTF.